This passage covers 3 T cell receptor beta chains from one sample sequenced in a study of identical twins. TCRdb analysed the 5' RACE reads with MiXCR anew, one entry per CDR3 protein. The table records about 470,000 distinct CDR3 sequences, 20% to 25% of them present only once. This sample was also put to use in a study of T cells expressing NK-cell markers.

Sequenced input: CD4+ T cells sorted from blood. Every receptor here comes from a woman aged 18 to 35 in good health.

The V and J genes are TRBV4-3 and TRBJ2-5, with D possibly matching TRBD2 (5 bases). The CDR3 length is 14 residues. V lost 1 base and J 9 bases, leaving 15 bases between the germline ends. Germline lookup yields CDR1 LGHNA and CDR2 YSLEER. CDR3 amino acids: CASSQAERFGAQYF. The CDR3 DNA follows: TGCGCCAGCAGCCAAGCCGAGCGCTTCGGGGCCCAGTACTTC.

At least ten counts were recorded for this clonotype. The V and J genes are TRBV7-2 and TRBJ2-2; D call uncertain. V was pared by 1 base and J by 3 bases, with 6 bases between. Germline V CDR1 and CDR2: SGHTA, FQGNSA. The CDR3 is made up of 14 amino acids. The CDR3 nucleotides are TGTGCCAGCAGCTTAGATCGGTACACCGGGGAGCTGTTTTTT. Translation gives CASSLDRYTGELFF.

The V gene is TRBV12-3 or TRBV12-4, the J gene TRBJ2-7; possibly TRBD2 for D (6 bases). The V end lost 5 bases, the J end lost 0 bases, and 11 bases lay between the germline ends. This CDR3 spans 14 amino acids. The CDR3 DNA reads as TGTGCCAGCAGTCTCAGCGGGTACTCCTACGAGCAGTACTTC. Its protein is CASSLSGYSYEQYF.